A selection of T cell receptor beta chains follows, all from one sample in a study of T cell responses to AZD1222 COVID-19 vaccine. Libraries were prepared by immunoSEQ multiplex PCR; TCRdb keeps only in-frame clonotypes and omits some of them. The sample carries fewer than 90,000 clones, 75% to 95% recorded once. The source material was peripheral blood, sampled 28 days after the second AZD1222 dose. Source of these receptors: an adult who received the AZD1222 COVID-19 vaccine. Both conserved end residues are part of each CDR3. D genes are given only for firm matches. Clone sizes are given selectively: once, few, many, or a class where the clone is expanded.

clone_size	v_call	j_call	d_call	cdr3_aa	cdr3_nt
-	TRBV5-1	TRBJ1-4	TRBD1	CASSSTGGTGREKLFF	TGCGCCAGCAGCTCAACTGGGGGGACAGGCCGGGAAAAACTGTTTTTT
-	TRBV7-2	TRBJ2-2	TRBD1	CASARTGGLTGELFF	TGTGCCAGCGCCCGGACAGGGGGGCTCACCGGGGAGCTGTTTTTT
-	TRBV5-4	TRBJ1-5	-	CASSSGADQPQHF	TGTGCCAGCAGCTCTGGAGCTGATCAGCCCCAGCATTTT
once	TRBV19	TRBJ2-1	-	CASSRAVQSSEQFF	TGTGCCAGTAGTCGGGCGGTTCAAAGCAGTGAGCAGTTCTTC
-	TRBV6-6	TRBJ2-7	TRBD1	CASGKTGGVYEQYF	TGTGCCAGCGGTAAGACAGGGGGCGTCTACGAGCAGTACTTC
-	TRBV12-3/TRBV12-4	TRBJ2-7	-	CASSRRPGEQYF	TGTGCCAGCAGTCGCCGCCCGGGCGAGCAGTACTTC
-	TRBV28	TRBJ2-2	-	CASSLAGELFF	TGTGCCAGCAGTTTGGCCGGGGAGCTGTTTTTT
-	TRBV19	TRBJ1-5	-	CASSIEWGLGNQPQHF	TGTGCCAGTAGTATAGAGTGGGGTTTAGGCAATCAGCCCCAGCATTTT
-	TRBV2	TRBJ2-2	TRBD2	CASSRSGVAGGTGELFF	TGTGCCAGCTCTCGATCCGGTGTAGCGGGAGGGACCGGGGAGCTGTTTTTT
-	TRBV18	TRBJ1-1	-	CASSPDRSGTEAFF	TGTGCCAGCTCACCGGACAGAAGTGGCACTGAAGCTTTCTTT
-	TRBV5-4	TRBJ2-2	-	CASTRGGPNTGELFF	TGTGCCAGCACCCGAGGGGGTCCCAACACCGGGGAGCTGTTTTTT
-	TRBV6-4	TRBJ1-1	TRBD1	CASRGQGGTEAFF	TGTGCCAGCAGAGGACAGGGAGGCACTGAAGCTTTCTTT
few	TRBV2	TRBJ1-1	TRBD1	CASSRDRESTEAFF	TGTGCCAGCAGCCGGGACAGGGAGAGCACTGAAGCTTTCTTT
few	TRBV5-1	TRBJ1-3	-	CASSLGEHSGNTIYF	TGCGCCAGCAGCTTGGGAGAGCACTCTGGAAACACCATATATTTT
-	TRBV28	TRBJ1-6	-	CASRVQGGSPLHF	TGTGCCAGCAGGGTACAGGGTGGTTCACCCCTCCACTTT
-	TRBV10-3	TRBJ1-1	-	CAIRSDSGTEAFF	TGTGCCATCAGATCGGACAGTGGGACTGAAGCTTTCTTT
-	TRBV14	TRBJ1-2	-	CASSQILQGSYTF	TGTGCCAGCAGCCAAATACTACAGGGCTCCTACACCTTC
once	TRBV18	TRBJ1-5	-	CASSPANQPQHF	TGTGCCAGCTCACCCGCTAATCAGCCCCAGCATTTT
-	TRBV7-9	TRBJ1-1	-	CASSPHWTGNTEAFF	TGTGCCAGCAGCCCCCACTGGACTGGCAACACTGAAGCTTTCTTT
-	TRBV6-2/TRBV6-3	TRBJ1-5	TRBD1	CASSRQGNQPQHF	TGTGCCAGCAGTAGACAGGGAAATCAGCCCCAGCATTTT
once	TRBV7-3	TRBJ2-1	TRBD2	CASSLLAGVGNEQFF	TGTGCCAGCAGCTTATTAGCGGGAGTGGGCAATGAGCAGTTCTTC
-	TRBV9	TRBJ2-2	-	CASSPHTGELFF	TGTGCCAGCAGCCCTCACACCGGGGAGCTGTTTTTT
-	TRBV28	TRBJ1-1	-	CASSLIYGGVSQPEAFF	TGTGCCAGCAGTTTAATCTATGGGGGGGTCTCCCAACCTGAAGCTTTCTTT
-	TRBV14	TRBJ1-5	TRBD1	CASTPAGGGQPQHF	TGTGCCAGCACTCCGGCAGGGGGTGGTCAGCCCCAGCATTTT
once	TRBV12-3/TRBV12-4	TRBJ1-1	-	CASTPGSYTEAFF	TGTGCCAGCACCCCTGGGTCTTACACTGAAGCTTTCTTT
-	TRBV28	TRBJ1-5	-	CASSSGNQPQHF	TGTGCCAGCAGTTCGGGAAATCAGCCCCAGCATTTT
-	TRBV28	TRBJ1-2	-	CASSWQYGYTF	TGTGCCAGCAGTTGGCAGTATGGCTACACCTTC
once	TRBV19	TRBJ1-2	TRBD1	CASSPSGQEFGYTF	TGTGCCAGTAGTCCCTCGGGACAGGAATTTGGCTACACCTTC
-	TRBV7-9	TRBJ1-2	-	CASSFSSYYGYTF	TGTGCCAGCAGCTTTTCGAGTTACTATGGCTACACCTTC
-	TRBV7-2	TRBJ1-2	-	CASSFELANYGYTF	TGTGCCAGCAGCTTCGAGTTAGCTAACTATGGCTACACCTTC
-	TRBV11-2	TRBJ1-2	-	CASSSPRVYGDYGYTF	TGTGCCAGCAGCTCACCCCGGGTCTACGGCGACTATGGCTACACCTTC
-	TRBV30	TRBJ2-7	TRBD1	CACKDRALSYEQYF	TGTGCCTGTAAGGACAGGGCCCTCTCCTACGAGCAGTACTTC
-	TRBV11-2	TRBJ1-3	TRBD1	CASSFNAQGQGVGNTIYF	TGTGCCAGCAGCTTTAATGCCCAAGGACAGGGGGTTGGAAACACCATATATTTT
-	TRBV29-1	TRBJ1-1	-	CSVQGDVLEAFF	TGCAGCGTTCAGGGCGACGTGCTTGAAGCTTTCTTT
-	TRBV11-2	TRBJ2-7	TRBD2	CASSFLAGGSSYEQYF	TGTGCCAGCAGCTTCCTAGCGGGTGGAAGCTCCTACGAGCAGTACTTC
-	TRBV20-1	TRBJ2-3	-	CSAILTPTQYF	TGCAGTGCTATCCTCACTCCGACGCAGTATTTT
-	TRBV3-1/TRBV3-2	TRBJ2-2	TRBD2	CASHPGPSPISASGNPNTGELFF	TGTGCCAGCCATCCGGGACCATCTCCAATTTCGGCTAGCGGGAACCCGAACACCGGGGAGCTGTTTTTT
-	TRBV9	TRBJ2-2	-	CASSVVVAGATNTGELFF	TGTGCCAGCAGCGTAGTAGTTGCAGGGGCTACGAACACCGGGGAGCTGTTTTTT
-	TRBV2	TRBJ2-3	TRBD2	CASRVLAGGPDTQYF	TGTGCCAGCAGGGTACTAGCGGGGGGACCAGATACGCAGTATTTT
-	TRBV10-3	TRBJ2-1	-	CAISEGQAFGNEQFF	TGTGCCATCAGTGAGGGCCAGGCCTTCGGGAATGAGCAGTTCTTC
-	TRBV5-4	TRBJ1-2	-	CASSPLGTGQGANYGYTF	TGTGCCAGCAGCCCATTAGGGACCGGTCAAGGGGCCAACTATGGCTACACCTTC
-	TRBV28	TRBJ1-2	-	CASSSRGYGYTF	TGTGCCAGCAGTTCACGTGGCTATGGCTACACCTTC
-	TRBV2	TRBJ1-5	-	CASSDGTGYNQPQHF	TGTGCCAGCAGTGATGGTACAGGGTACAATCAGCCCCAGCATTTT
-	TRBV6-2/TRBV6-3	TRBJ2-7	-	CASSRISYEQYF	TGTGCCAGCAGCAGGATCTCCTACGAGCAGTACTTC
-	TRBV6-1	TRBJ1-6	-	CASSEWAGPYNSPLHF	TGTGCCAGCAGTGAATGGGCAGGGCCCTATAATTCACCCCTCCACTTT
-	TRBV7-8	TRBJ1-5	-	CASSSTDVSNQPQHF	TGTGCCAGCAGCTCGACGGACGTTAGCAATCAGCCCCAGCATTTT
-	TRBV10-2	TRBJ2-2	-	CASSVLAAGELFF	TGCGCCAGCAGTGTGTTAGCGGCCGGGGAGCTGTTTTTT
-	TRBV5-4	TRBJ1-2	-	CASSLVQGANYGYTF	TGTGCCAGCAGCTTGGTACAGGGAGCTAACTATGGCTACACCTTC
once	TRBV7-9	TRBJ2-7	-	CASSLMVGGEQYF	TGTGCCAGCAGCTTAATGGTGGGAGGCGAGCAGTACTTC
-	TRBV24-1	TRBJ2-7	-	CATSDMQGYEQYF	TGTGCCACCAGTGACATGCAGGGGTACGAGCAGTACTTC
few	TRBV28	TRBJ2-7	-	CASSLSLWGPTSTYEQYF	TGTGCCAGCAGTTTATCCCTATGGGGGCCCACATCCACCTACGAGCAGTACTTC
-	TRBV27	TRBJ2-1	TRBD2	CASSLFGGTSGIYNEQFF	TGTGCCAGCAGTTTATTCGGCGGGACTAGCGGGATCTACAATGAGCAGTTCTTC